This T cell receptor beta chain was obtained from a study of blood T cell repertoires in COVID-19. Across the study: COVID-19 samples, acute and convalescent, were from the United States, Italy and Spain.

TCRdb's table, derived via immunoSEQ multiplex PCR, lists solely in-frame clones and lacks some. The sample lists 230,000 or so clones; 86% were seen once. The clonotype was recovered from a woman aged 40 to 50 with acute COVID-19. The sequencing sample was made of PBMCs or T cells enriched from blood (not recorded which).

CDR3 coding DNA: TGTGCCAGCAGCTTGGTACAGGGCTTAACTGAAGCTTTCTTT. Residues: CASSLVQGLTEAFF. V gene TRBV5-8 combines with J gene TRBJ1-1; possibly TRBD1 for D (6 bases). V lost 0 bases to trimming and J lost 5 bases, with 11 bases between them. This CDR3 is 14 amino acids long. The germline V gene encodes CDR1 SGHTS and CDR2 YDEGEE.